These 23 T cell receptor beta chains were all obtained from the same sample, sequenced in a study of blood T cell repertoires in COVID-19. Produced via immunoSEQ multiplex PCR; TCRdb's table is partial and in-frame only. This sample carries some 96,000 clones, approximately 86% of them seen once, and the ten largest clones take 1.5% to 2%. Sequencing was performed on peripheral blood. The source is a man at least 80 years old with acute or convalescent COVID-19.

CDR3 nucleotide sequence: TGCGCCAGCAGCCTTATAGACAGCAGCAATCAGCCCCAGCATTTT. This encodes CASSLIDSSNQPQHF. The genes are TRBV5-1 and TRBJ1-5, with D possibly TRBD1 on 5 matching bases. Trimming shortened V by 4 bases and J by 1 base, and 12 bases separated the two germline ends. Looked up from germline, CDR1 is SGHRS and CDR2 is YFSETQ. The CDR3 consists of 15 residues.

Note on this clone: A single base separates this from a much larger clone, so it may be a read error. The V call is TRBV2, the J call TRBJ2-2; 8 bases are shared with TRBD1. This CDR3 is 13 amino acids long. V gave up 5 bases and J gave up 5 bases; unmatched junction bases: 1. Germline V lookup: CDR1 SNHLY, CDR2 FYNNEI. The CDR3 bases are TGTGCCAGCAGTCGGACAGGGACCGGGGAGCTGTTTTTT. Its translation is CASSRTGTGELFF.

The chain recombines TRBV6-1 with TRBJ2-2; maybe TRBD1 (5 bases). This CDR3 region has 14 residues. Germline CDR1 and CDR2: MNHNS and SASEGT. The germline V and J ends were trimmed by 3 bases and 4 bases, with 9 bases remaining between them. The CDR3 loop is CASSELRATGELFF. In DNA, the CDR3 is TGTGCCAGCAGTGAGCTCAGGGCCACCGGGGAGCTGTTTTTT.

V is TRBV28 and J is TRBJ1-3, with D possibly TRBD1 on 5 matching bases. Trimming pared 3 bases from V and 1 base from J, leaving 7 bases between. This CDR3 is 14 amino acids long. Germline assignment: CDR1 MDHEN and CDR2 SYDVKM. Here the CDR3 DNA reads TGTGCCAGCAGTTTGGGGGGTTCTGGAAACACCATATATTTT. It yields the protein CASSLGGSGNTIYF. The full variable domain, in which reference TRBV28 and TRBJ1-3 provide the parts outside the CDR3, is DVKVTQSSRYLVKRTGEKVFLECVQDMDHENMFWYRQDPGLGLRLIYFSYDVKMKEKGDIPEGYSVSREKKERFSLILESASTNQTSMYLCASSLGGSGNTIYFGEGSWLTVV.

The genes are TRBV7-2 and TRBJ2-6, with no clear D. This CDR3 spans 16 amino acids. The V end lost 2 bases, the J end lost 1 base, and 9 bases lay between the germline ends. Germline V gene sequence: CDR1 SGHTA, CDR2 FQGNSA. The CDR3 DNA follows: TGTGCCAGCAGCTTAAGTGCCGGTTCTGGGGCCAACGTCCTGACTTTC. Translation gives CASSLSAGSGANVLTF.

The chain combines TRBV3-1 (or the pseudogene TRBV3-2) with TRBJ2-2; D is uncertain. This CDR3 comprises 15 residues. Germline assignment: CDR1 LGHDT and CDR2 YNNKEL (reference sequence). V lost 0 bases to trimming and J lost 6 bases, with 11 bases between them. For the CDR3, the DNA is TGTGCCAGCAGCCAAGACGTTTTTGAGGCCGGGGAGCTGTTTTTT. Protein sequence: CASSQDVFEAGELFF.

The chain has TRBV7-9 and TRBJ2-3; TRBD2 matches 7 bases. Looked up from germline, CDR1 is SEHNR and CDR2 is FQNEAQ (reference sequence). After removal of 1 base from V and 3 bases from J, the junction contained 1 base not matched to a gene. This CDR3 spans 14 amino acids. The CDR3 spells CASSLDGRTDTQYF. The CDR3, as DNA: TGTGCCAGCAGCTTAGACGGGAGGACAGATACGCAGTATTTT.

This clone was observed once. The rearrangement uses TRBV7-2 and TRBJ2-5, with TRBD2 as a possible D gene (5 bases). The V end was cut by 5 bases, the J end by 5 bases, with 18 bases between. Per germline, CDR1 SGHTA and CDR2 FQGNSA. This CDR3 has 15 amino acids. The CDR3 DNA is TGTGCCAGCAGCCCCTCCGGGCCAGGCGGGGAGACCCAGTACTTC. Residues: CASSPSGPGGETQYF.

The rearrangement links TRBV27 to TRBJ2-1; D call uncertain. The V and J ends lost 7 bases and 6 bases respectively, with 16 bases between them. Germline V lookup: CDR1 MNHEY, CDR2 SMNVEV (reference sequence). The CDR3 covers 14 residues. CDR3 region: CASNGRDMLNEQFF. Here the CDR3 DNA reads TGTGCCAGCAACGGCCGCGACATGCTCAATGAGCAGTTCTTC.

CDR3 sequence reads: CSVEVGEAQYF. The CDR3 region has the DNA TGCAGCGTTGAAGTAGGGGAGGCCCAGTACTTC. The rearrangement uses TRBV29-1 and TRBJ2-5; weak D call: TRBD2 (6 bases). Per the germline V gene, CDR1 is SQVTM and CDR2 is ANQGSEA. The ends were cut back, 1 base at V and 9 bases at J, with 9 bases in the middle. CDR3 length: 11 residues.

This clone was found once. The chain recombines TRBV11-3 with TRBJ2-1; 8 bases are shared with TRBD2. Germline lookup yields CDR1 SGHNT and CDR2 YENEEA. The J segment lost 7 bases and the V segment lost 5 bases, leaving 7 bases of the junction unmatched. This CDR3 is 14 amino acids long. The DNA for the CDR3 is TGTGCCAGCAGCGATCCGGGGGGGTTTAATGAGCAGTTCTTC. It codes for CASSDPGGFNEQFF.

CDR3 nucleotides: TGTGCCAGCAGCGCGGACAGGGTGGGAGAAAAACTGTTTTTT. Its translation: CASSADRVGEKLFF. V and J are TRBV6-5 and TRBJ1-4; the match to TRBD1 covers 8 bases. This CDR3 region has 14 residues. Unmatched junction bases numbered 8, after V lost 6 bases and J lost 8 bases. Germline CDR1 reads MNHEY; CDR2 reads SVGAGI.

CDR3 region: CASSLVGTNYEQYF. In DNA form, the CDR3 reads TGTGCCAGCAGTTTGGTAGGGACTAACTACGAGCAGTACTTC. V is TRBV27 and J is TRBJ2-7, with TRBD2 matching 7 bases. The germline V gene has CDR1 MNHEY and CDR2 SMNVEV (reference sequence). This CDR3 contains 14 residues. Trimming cost V 3 bases and J 3 bases; bases outside gene matches: 5.

V and J are TRBV20-1 and TRBJ1-5; D gene unclear. Between the trimmed V and J ends, which lost 3 bases and 5 bases, there was a span of 5 bases. Per the germline V gene, CDR1 is DFQATT and CDR2 is SNEGSKA (reference sequence). The CDR3 spans 11 residues. The CDR3 coding sequence is TGCAGTGCTAGTTCGGATCAGCCCCAGCATTTT. As protein: CSASSDQPQHF.

This clone was recorded only once. The chain recombines TRBV11-1 with TRBJ2-5, with a tentative D call TRBD1 (6 bases). CDR1 and CDR2 (germline): SGHAT, FQDESV (reference sequence). CDR3 length: 13 residues. Trimming removed 3 bases from V and 2 bases from J, with 7 bases in between. The CDR3 reads CASSFGQQETQYF. In DNA, the CDR3 is TGTGCCAGCAGCTTCGGACAGCAAGAGACCCAGTACTTC.

The V call is TRBV5-1, the J call TRBJ2-5; 10 bases align to TRBD1. The CDR3 is made up of 15 amino acids. Germline values: CDR1 SGHRS, CDR2 YFSETQ. J was trimmed by 4 bases and V by 4 bases; bases with no gene match: 7. CDR3 region: CASSLGQGYGETQYF. CDR3 in DNA: TGCGCCAGCAGCCTGGGACAGGGGTACGGAGAGACCCAGTACTTC.

The chain combines TRBV28 with TRBJ2-3, with TRBD1 matching 7 bases. Trimming removed 11 bases from V and 6 bases from J; junction bases left unmatched: 17. CDR1 and CDR2 (germline): MDHEN, SYDVKM. The CDR3 extends over 15 amino acids. CDR3 DNA sequence: TGTGCCGGGAGCCCGACAGGGACATTAAGGGATACGCAGTATTTT. This translates into CAGSPTGTLRDTQYF.

V and J are TRBV11-1 and TRBJ1-5; 9 bases fit TRBD1. The CDR3 sequence is 14 residues long. The junction had 8 bases not matched to a gene; V was cut back by 5 bases and J by 9 bases. CDR1 and CDR2 from the germline V gene are SGHAT and FQDESV (reference sequence). The CDR3 here is CASSRTGASGPQHF. The CDR3 DNA is TGTGCCAGCAGCCGGACAGGGGCCAGTGGGCCCCAGCATTTT.

This clone has just one count. J is TRBJ2-3 and V is TRBV5-1; 16 nucleotides agree with TRBD2. The CDR3 sequence is 19 residues long. Germline assignment: CDR1 SGHRS and CDR2 YFSETQ. V trimming: 0 bases; J trimming: 5 bases; junction bases outside the gene matches: 9. The CDR3 DNA is TGCGCCAGCAGCTTGGACCCGGGACTAGCGGGAGGGCTGGGAGATACGCAGTATTTT. Amino acid sequence: CASSLDPGLAGGLGDTQYF.

This sequence joins TRBV6-6 and TRBJ1-2, with a tentative D call TRBD1 (5 bases). The CDR3 has 14 residues. Germline assignment: CDR1 MNHNY and CDR2 SVGAGI (reference sequence). The V end was cut by 2 bases, the J end by 3 bases, with 10 bases between. The CDR3 DNA sequence: TGTGCCAGCAGTTACCAGACAGTGTACTATGGCTACACCTTC. Protein product: CASSYQTVYYGYTF.

This sequence joins TRBV7-9 and TRBJ2-5; TRBD2 matches 7 bases. J gave up 3 bases and V 7 bases, and 5 bases lay outside the gene matches. Germline CDR1 and CDR2: SEHNR and FQNEAQ (reference sequence). The CDR3 covers 13 residues. CDR3 sequence (DNA): TGTGCCAGCAACCCTCTAGCGGAAGAGACCCAGTACTTC. Its translation is CASNPLAEETQYF.

The V gene is TRBV6-5, the J gene TRBJ2-7; weak D call: TRBD2 (6 bases). Trimming stripped 8 bases from V and 7 bases from J, with 18 bases between. Germline lookup yields CDR1 MNHEY and CDR2 SVGAGI. CDR3 length equals 13 residues. The CDR3 loop is CASVNWGAGEQYF. CDR3 DNA: TGTGCCAGCGTAAACTGGGGTGCGGGAGAGCAGTACTTC.

The chain carries TRBV21-1 and TRBJ2-3; TRBD2, the table's D call, was not compared with the DNA. TRBV21-1 is labeled a pseudogene. This CDR3 spans 13 amino acids. CDR3 nucleotide sequence: TGTGCCAGCAGGAGGGAGAGCACAGATACGCAGTATTTT. As protein: CASRRESTDTQYF.